The clone carrying this T cell receptor beta chain was picked up one time. Trimming left V 8 bases short and J 9 bases short, with 17 bases between. The CDR3 is 14 residues long. Looked up from germline, CDR1 is SNHLY and CDR2 is FYNNEI. This entry belongs to a study of blood T cell repertoires in COVID-19. Generated by immunoSEQ multiplex PCR, the TCRdb table keeps only in-frame clones and is missing some. The sample has over 200,000 clones; 88% are singletons. The receptor's source is a human donor in a cohort sampled during active COVID-19. Sequenced input: peripheral blood. The chain has TRBV2 and TRBJ1-6, with D perhaps matching TRBD1 (6 bases). CDR3 amino acids: CASSTGSFPSPLHF. The CDR3 nucleotides read TGTGCCAGCTCGACAGGCTCCTTTCCTTCACCCCTCCACTTT.